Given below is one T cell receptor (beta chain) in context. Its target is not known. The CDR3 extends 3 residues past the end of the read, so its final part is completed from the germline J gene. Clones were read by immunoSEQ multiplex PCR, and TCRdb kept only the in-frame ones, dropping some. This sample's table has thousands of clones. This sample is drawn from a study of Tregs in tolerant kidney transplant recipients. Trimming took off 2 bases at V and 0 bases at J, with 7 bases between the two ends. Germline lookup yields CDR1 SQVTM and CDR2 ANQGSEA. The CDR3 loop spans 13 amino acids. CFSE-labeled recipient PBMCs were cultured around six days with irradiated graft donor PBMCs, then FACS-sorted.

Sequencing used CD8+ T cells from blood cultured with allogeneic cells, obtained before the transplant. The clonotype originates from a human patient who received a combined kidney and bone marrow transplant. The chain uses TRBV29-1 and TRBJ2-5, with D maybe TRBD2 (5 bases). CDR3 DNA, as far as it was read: TGCAGCGTTGAAAAGCGGAACCAAGAGACC. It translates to CSVEKRNQET. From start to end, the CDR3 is CSVEKRNQETQYF.